The next 10 T cell receptor beta chains were all read from a single sample in a study of T-cell reconstitution after alpha-beta-depleted transplantation in children. This sample's TCRbeta library carried unique molecular identifier barcodes. TCRdb itself ran the PCR reads through MiXCR, one entry per CDR3 protein. The sample includes around 500,000 distinct CDR3 sequences, approximately 22% of them seen just once. The sample consisted of PBMCs, mostly from graft donor cells, taken 360 days after TCRalphabeta/CD19-depleted stem cell transplant. These receptor sequences come from a boy younger than two who had a stem cell transplant for acute myeloid leukemia, so the T cells may come from the graft donor.

The genes are TRBV12-3 or TRBV12-4 and TRBJ2-1, with a weak D call TRBD2 (6 bases). V was clipped by 6 bases and J by 6 bases, with 12 bases between them. This CDR3 is 13 amino acids long. The CDR3 spells CASRLASSNEQFF. The CDR3 region has the DNA TGTGCCAGCAGACTAGCAAGCTCCAATGAGCAGTTCTTC.

The sample holds many counts of this clonotype. The chain uses TRBV19 and TRBJ2-1; D is undetermined. CDR1 LNHDA and CDR2 SQIVND come from the germline V gene (reference sequence). The CDR3 is made up of 15 amino acids. V was pared by 5 bases and J by 2 bases, with 13 bases between. CDR3 bases: TGTGCCAGTAGTCCTACTCGTACGCCCTACAATGAGCAGTTCTTC. Protein product: CASSPTRTPYNEQFF.

The chain carries TRBV20-1 and TRBJ1-1; D gene ambiguous. This CDR3 has 14 residues. Trimming removed 0 bases at V and 4 bases at J, with 12 bases between. Germline CDR1 is DFQATT and CDR2 is SNEGSKA (reference sequence). The chain's CDR3 is CSARDRQRSTEAFF. As DNA, the CDR3 is TGCAGTGCTAGAGATCGGCAAAGGAGCACTGAAGCTTTCTTT.

The chain links TRBV12-3 or TRBV12-4 to TRBJ1-6, with TRBD1 as a possible D gene (6 bases). CDR3 size: 14 residues. V shed 6 bases and J shed 7 bases, with 13 bases lying between them. CDR3 residues: CASSLTGWNSPLHF. The DNA of the CDR3 is TGTGCCAGCAGCCTCACAGGGTGGAATTCACCCCTCCACTTT.

V usage is TRBV10-1 and J usage is TRBJ2-3; D not certain. This CDR3 has 14 residues. V was trimmed by 7 bases and J by 5 bases, leaving 16 bases between them. Germline CDR1 WNHNN, CDR2 SYGVQD (reference sequence). CDR3 sequence: CASTNLGPRDTQYF. The DNA for the CDR3 is TGCGCCAGCACTAATCTTGGGCCGCGAGATACGCAGTATTTT.

CDR3 in DNA: TGTGCCAGCGCCGGAGGCAGGGCCTACGAGCAGTACTTC. It encodes CASAGGRAYEQYF. The rearrangement uses TRBV7-9 and TRBJ2-7; D is perhaps TRBD1 or TRBD2 (5 bases each). V lost 8 bases and J lost 2, with 13 bases in between. CDR1 and CDR2 from the germline V gene are SEHNR and FQNEAQ (reference sequence). The CDR3 totals 13 residues.

J is TRBJ1-5 and V is TRBV6-5, with a weak D call TRBD1 (5 bases). Germline CDR1 and CDR2: MNHEY and SVGAGI. CDR3 size: 16 residues. Trimming took off 0 bases at V and 3 bases at J, with 12 bases between the two ends. The CDR3 protein is CASSYSFQGDNQPQHF. The DNA of the CDR3 is TGTGCCAGCAGTTACTCGTTTCAGGGCGACAATCAGCCCCAGCATTTT.

The CDR3 is CASSQAGDTEAFF. CDR3 in DNA: TGTGCCAGCAGCCAAGCGGGGGACACTGAAGCTTTCTTT. V is TRBV3-1 and J is TRBJ1-1; possibly TRBD1 for D (5 bases). Germline CDR1 LGHDT, CDR2 YNNKEL (reference sequence). V gave up 1 base and J gave up 3 bases, with 6 bases separating them. The CDR3 is 13 amino acids.

The CDR3 sequence: CASSRTGNNEQFF. The CDR3 nucleotides read TGCGCCAGCAGCCGGACAGGGAACAATGAGCAGTTCTTC. V and J are TRBV5-1 and TRBJ2-1; 8 positions match TRBD1. This CDR3 is built from 13 residues. The V gene's germline CDR1 is SGHRS and CDR2 YFSETQ. Trimming took 4 bases from V and 5 from J; bases not matched to a gene: 2.

The CDR3 nucleotides are TGTGCCAGCAGTCCTACTAGCGTATCCACAGATACGCAGTATTTT. It encodes CASSPTSVSTDTQYF. The chain has TRBV12-3 or TRBV12-4 and TRBJ2-3, with 7 bases identical to TRBD2. The CDR3 is 15 residues long. Trimming at V came to 5 bases and at J to 2 bases, leaving 7 bases not matched to a gene.